This T cell receptor (beta chain) emerged from a study of blood T cell repertoires in COVID-19. Study background: The cDNA or gDNA used as material had been derived from T cells, B-cell-depleted T cells, or PBMCs.

The CDR3 is 14 amino acids. Method: immunoSEQ multiplex PCR; TCRdb's copy keeps in-frame clones and lacks some. This repertoire shows almost 250,000 clones, approximately 86% found once; its top ten account for 1.5% to 2%. The recovered donors of Cohort 3 showed two negative PCRs, clearance, or symptom resolution. The source is a woman in her 50s who had recovered from COVID-19. The chain carries TRBV7-5 and TRBJ2-7; the table assigns TRBD1, which was not confirmed against the DNA. TRBV7-5 is a recognized pseudogene. The sample was PBMCs or T cells enriched from blood (not recorded which). Here the CDR3 DNA reads TGTGCCAGAAGCTTATCAGGGGCCCTCTACGAGCAGTACTTC. It specifies CARSLSGALYEQYF.